Shown below are 15 T cell receptor beta chains from a single sample sequenced in a study of CD8 T cells in ankylosing spondylitis. The study, taken as a whole, reports: It appeared that ankylosing spondylitis blood was characterized by a TCR beta motif of fewer than ten highly homologous variants.

What these receptors recognize is not known. TCRdb reprocessed the 5' RACE reads with MiXCR, giving one entry per CDR3 protein. The table has about 800,000 distinct CDR3 sequences, 10% to 15% seen once. Sample: blood, either unsorted or a sorted T cell fraction (not recorded which). The receptors originated from a male donor with ankylosing spondylitis.

V gene TRBV6-1 combines with J gene TRBJ2-3, with a weak D call TRBD2 (6 bases). Germline V gives CDR1 MNHNS, CDR2 SASEGT. The CDR3 runs 14 residues. V was trimmed by 0 bases and J by 14 bases, leaving 18 bases between them. CDR3 in DNA: TGTGCCAGCAGTGAAGCGCGGGGAACAGTGAGTCCGTATTTT. Protein product: CASSEARGTVSPYF.

This sequence joins TRBV18 and TRBJ2-5, with a weak D call TRBD1 (6 bases). CDR1 is KGHSH and CDR2 is LQKENI in the germline V gene. V lost 2 bases and J lost 3, with 13 bases in between. The CDR3 covers 15 residues. CDR3 in DNA: TGTGCCAGCTCACCAATCACAGGGCCGGAAGAGACCCAGTACTTC. Amino acid sequence: CASSPITGPEETQYF.

This clonotype was detected many times. The J gene is TRBJ2-1, the V gene TRBV5-1, with D unclear. The germline V and J ends were trimmed by 0 bases and 2 bases, with 9 bases remaining between them. This CDR3 is 15 amino acids long. CDR1 and CDR2 from the germline V gene are SGHRS and YFSETQ. CDR3: CASSLAKSAYNEQFF. DNA for the CDR3: TGCGCCAGCAGCTTGGCGAAGTCCGCCTACAATGAGCAGTTCTTC.

The chain uses TRBV12-3 or TRBV12-4 and TRBJ2-7; no definite D call. V gave up 2 bases and J gave up 2 bases, with 10 bases separating them. CDR3 length: 14 amino acids. DNA for the CDR3: TGTGCCAGCAGTTTAATTGGATCCACCTACGAGCAGTACTTC. Translation gives CASSLIGSTYEQYF.

The V gene is TRBV11-3, the J gene TRBJ2-1, with 8 positions matching TRBD2. Germline-derived CDR1 and CDR2 are SGHNT and YENEEA. V trimming: 1 base; J trimming: 6 bases; junction bases outside the gene matches: 5. There are 15 residues in the CDR3. The CDR3 sequence is CASSLAAGDGNEQFF. CDR3 in DNA: TGTGCCAGCAGCTTAGCAGCGGGAGACGGCAATGAGCAGTTCTTC.

The V gene is TRBV4-1, the J gene TRBJ2-3; 7 bases agree with TRBD1. Trimming took 5 bases from V and 4 from J; bases not matched to a gene: 9. Per the germline V gene, CDR1 is MGHRA and CDR2 is YSYEKL. This CDR3 has 15 residues. CDR3 residues: CASSTNRGGADTQYF. Written as DNA, the CDR3 is TGCGCCAGCAGCACTAACAGGGGCGGTGCAGATACGCAGTATTTT.

V gene TRBV7-9 combines with J gene TRBJ2-1; the D gene is possibly TRBD2 (7 bases). Germline V CDR1 and CDR2: SEHNR, FQNEAQ (reference sequence). Trimming cost V 7 bases and J 2 bases, with 18 bases left between them. The CDR3 runs to 16 residues. CDR3 loop: CASTPGGGRTYNEQFF. For the CDR3, the DNA is TGTGCCAGCACCCCGGGGGGCGGGAGAACCTACAATGAGCAGTTCTTC.

The sample holds many counts of this clonotype. This chain connects TRBV20-1 to TRBJ1-4; TRBD1 agrees at 9 bases. Germline CDR1 reads DFQATT; CDR2 reads SNEGSKA (reference sequence). The CDR3 runs to 13 residues. Germline trimming cut 6 bases from V and 6 bases from J; bases unmatched to any gene: 5. CDR3 DNA sequence: TGCAGTGCCCAGGACAGGGGACATGAAAAACTGTTTTTT. Residues: CSAQDRGHEKLFF.

The chain joins TRBV20-1 to TRBJ1-1, with D perhaps TRBD1 (5 bases). Trimming removed 1 base at V and 3 bases at J, with 9 bases between. The V gene's germline CDR1 is DFQATT and CDR2 SNEGSKA (reference sequence). This CDR3 has 13 amino acids. The CDR3 reads CSARGDWDTEAFF. The CDR3 nucleotides are TGCAGTGCTAGAGGGGACTGGGACACTGAAGCTTTCTTT.

This clonotype appeared a few times. V usage is TRBV12-3 or TRBV12-4 and J usage is TRBJ2-7; 10 bases are a match to TRBD1. The junction had 1 base not matched to a gene; V was cut back by 3 bases and J by 2 bases. The CDR3 runs 14 residues. CDR3 loop: CASSFDRGPYEQYF. The CDR3 bases are TGTGCCAGCAGTTTTGACAGGGGGCCCTACGAGCAGTACTTC.

This clonotype has a handful of counts. The rearrangement uses TRBV5-6 and TRBJ1-1; 10 bases match TRBD1. The V gene's germline CDR1 is SGHDT and CDR2 YYEEEE. The CDR3 loop spans 17 amino acids. V trimming: 1 base; J trimming: 2 bases; junction bases outside the gene matches: 8. The DNA of the CDR3 is TGTGCCAGCAGCTTGAGGCGGACAGGGGGTTTAAACACTGAAGCTTTCTTT. It specifies CASSLRRTGGLNTEAFF.

This clonotype has a handful of counts. This chain links TRBV4-3 with TRBJ2-7, with D hard to call. CDR1 LGHNA and CDR2 YSLEER come from the germline V gene. The CDR3 length is 17 residues. V was pared by 5 bases and J by 6 bases, with 26 bases between. CDR3: CASSVGWVWTGTREQYF. CDR3 DNA: TGCGCCAGCAGCGTAGGATGGGTGTGGACCGGAACTCGCGAGCAGTACTTC.

This clonotype appeared a few times. The gene calls are TRBV4-2 and TRBJ2-5; TRBD2 matches at 7 bases. The CDR3 length is 15 residues. V shed 3 bases, J shed 2 bases, and the junction held 6 bases outside the gene matches. From germline, CDR1 is LGHNA and CDR2 YNFKEQ. The CDR3 loop reads CASSQGGGLQETQYF. The CDR3 DNA is TGTGCCAGCAGCCAGGGGGGGGGGTTGCAAGAGACCCAGTACTTC.

This clonotype was seen a few times. The V call is TRBV20-1, the J call TRBJ2-3; D is undetermined. From germline, CDR1 is DFQATT and CDR2 SNEGSKA (reference sequence). This CDR3 contains 13 residues. The CDR3 sequence: CTAQPAPKDTQYF. The CDR3 region has the DNA TGCACTGCGCAGCCCGCCCCCAAAGATACGCAGTATTTT.

This clonotype showed up just a few times. The chain employs TRBV7-2 and TRBJ2-7; D gene unclear. Germline values: CDR1 SGHTA, CDR2 FQGNSA. Deletions cut 0 bases from V and 3 bases from J, with 15 bases between. The CDR3 consists of 16 residues. The CDR3 DNA reads as TGTGCCAGCAGCTTAGCCGGGCAGTCCCTCTTCTACGAGCAGTACTTC. Protein: CASSLAGQSLFYEQYF. Variable domain in full (rest from reference TRBV7-2 and TRBJ2-7): GAGVSQSPSNKVTEKGKDVELRCDPISGHTALYWYRQSLGQGLEFLIYFQGNSAPDKSGLPSDRFSAERTGGSVSTLTIQRTQQEDSAVYLCASSLAGQSLFYEQYFGPGTRLTVT.